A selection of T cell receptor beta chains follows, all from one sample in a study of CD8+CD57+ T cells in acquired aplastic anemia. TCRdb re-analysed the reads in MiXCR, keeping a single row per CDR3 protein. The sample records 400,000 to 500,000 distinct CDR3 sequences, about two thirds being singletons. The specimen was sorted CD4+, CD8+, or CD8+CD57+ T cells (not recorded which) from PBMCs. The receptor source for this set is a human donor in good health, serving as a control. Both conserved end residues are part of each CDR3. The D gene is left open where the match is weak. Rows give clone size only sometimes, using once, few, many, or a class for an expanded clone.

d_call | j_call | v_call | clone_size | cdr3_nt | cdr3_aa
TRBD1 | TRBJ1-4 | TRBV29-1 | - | TGCAGCGTCACCACAGGGGGAGAGACTAATGACAAACTGTTTTTT | CSVTTGGETNDKLFF
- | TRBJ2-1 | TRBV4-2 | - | TGTGCCAGCAGCCAAGAGTTGTTGAGTGGCGAGCAGTTCTTC | CASSQELLSGEQFF
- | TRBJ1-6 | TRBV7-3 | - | TGTGCCAGCAGCTTAGCTGGGAAACCTAAGCCACGGCTCCACTTT | CASSLAGKPKPRLHF
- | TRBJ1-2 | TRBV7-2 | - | TGTGCCAGCAGCGGCGGGGGGGCGGGGGGCTACACCTTC | CASSGGGAGGYTF
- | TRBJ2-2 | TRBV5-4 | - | TGTGCCAGCAGCGATACCACGGGGGCCTCGTACACCGGGGAGCTGTTTTTT | CASSDTTGASYTGELFF
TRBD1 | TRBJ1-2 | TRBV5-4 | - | TGTGCCAGCAGGGACGGACAGGGGGGAGCTGGCTACACCTTC | CASRDGQGGAGYTF
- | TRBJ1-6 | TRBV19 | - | TGTGCCAGTTTGAGAGACAGGTATTCACCCCCCCACTTT | CASLRDRYSPPHF
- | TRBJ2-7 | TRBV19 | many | TGTGCCAGTAGTACTGTGTCAGGTAGCGCCTACGAGCAGTACTTC | CASSTVSGSAYEQYF
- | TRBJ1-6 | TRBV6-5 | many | TGTGCCAGCAGCCTTACAGGAAGATCCTATAATTCACCCCTCCACTTT | CASSLTGRSYNSPLHF
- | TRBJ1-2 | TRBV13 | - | - | CASSFYICSARPTGTNYGYTF
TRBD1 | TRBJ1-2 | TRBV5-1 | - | TGCGCCAGCAGCTTGGCCGCGGGGGACAGTGGCTACACCTTC | CASSLAAGDSGYTF
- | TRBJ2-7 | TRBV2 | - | TGTGCCAGCAGCAAAGGTGTTACGGTCGATGAGCAGTACTTC | CASSKGVTVDEQYF
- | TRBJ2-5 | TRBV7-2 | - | TGTGCCAGCAGCTGTGATTGGGCAGGGTCGGAGACCCAGTACTTC | CASSCDWAGSETQYF
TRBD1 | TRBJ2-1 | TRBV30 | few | TGTGCCTGGGGACAGGGACTTTCCTACAATGAGCAGTTCTTC | CAWGQGLSYNEQFF
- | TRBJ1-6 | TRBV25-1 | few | TGTGCCAGCAAGACAGATTCAACTTTTAATTCACCCCTCCACTTT | CASKTDSTFNSPLHF
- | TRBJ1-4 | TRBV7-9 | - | - | CASSLRERTHLRFFF
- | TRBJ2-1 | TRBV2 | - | TGTGCCAGCAGCCGAGAACGGGGCGTTAACGGTGAGCTGTTCTTC | CASSRERGVNGELFF
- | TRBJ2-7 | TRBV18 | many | TGTGCCGGAGCCATGACCTCCTACGAGCAGTACTTC | CAGAMTSYEQYF
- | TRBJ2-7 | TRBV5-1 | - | TGCGCCAGCAGCTTAGGCAGACAGAACACCTACGAGCAGTACTTC | CASSLGRQNTYEQYF
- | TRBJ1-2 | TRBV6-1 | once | TGTGCCAGCAGGACCGGGACTAGCGGGGGAGTTTATGGCTACACCTTC | CASRTGTSGGVYGYTF
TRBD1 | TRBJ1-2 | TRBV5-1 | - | TGCGCCAGCAGCTTGTTGATCGGGGACAGGCACCATGGCTACACCTTC | CASSLLIGDRHHGYTF
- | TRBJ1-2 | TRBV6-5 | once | TGTGCCAGCAGTAGAGATCCCGTGGGGAGCTATGGCTACACCTTC | CASSRDPVGSYGYTF